This passage covers 5 T cell receptor beta chains from one sample sequenced in a study of shared clonotypes between healthy human individuals. Generated by immunoSEQ multiplex PCR, the TCRdb table keeps only in-frame clones and is missing some. Of roughly 2.6 million clones listed, more than 90% are singletons. The sequencing sample was made of naive CD4+ T cells sorted from blood. The subset denotes: CD45RA+ positively selected. The source of these receptors is a man in his late teens or twenties in good health.

V and J are TRBV28 and TRBJ1-4; tentative D call: TRBD1 (6 bases). The CDR3 consists of 16 residues. The germline CDR1 and CDR2 sequences are MDHEN and SYDVKM. Trimming took 5 bases from V and 7 from J, leaving 20 bases between them. Here the CDR3 reads CASSPRNRVGGEKLFF. The CDR3 nucleotides read TGTGCCAGCAGTCCACGCAACAGGGTGGGAGGTGAAAAACTGTTTTTT. Combining the CDR3 with reference TRBV28 and TRBJ1-4 gives the whole variable domain DVKVTQSSRYLVKRTGEKVFLECVQDMDHENMFWYRQDPGLGLRLIYFSYDVKMKEKGDIPEGYSVSREKKERFSLILESASTNQTSMYLCASSPRNRVGGEKLFFGSGTQLSVL.

This clone has a single count. This chain joins TRBV30 and TRBJ2-7, with D maybe TRBD1 (5 bases). The CDR3 has 14 residues. Germline CDR1 reads GTSNPN; CDR2 reads SVGIG (reference sequence). Trimming cost V 0 bases and J 5 bases, with 14 bases left between them. The CDR3 sequence: CAWSVGRPSDEQYF. The CDR3 nucleotides read TGTGCCTGGAGTGTGGGGCGGCCCTCGGACGAGCAGTACTTC.

The chain recombines TRBV6-6 with TRBJ2-5; 7 bases are a match to TRBD2. The J call may be faulty, since TRBJ2-7 better matches the DNA end. Looked up from germline, CDR1 is MNHNY and CDR2 is SVGAGI (reference sequence). The CDR3 contains 14 residues. The CDR3 sequence is CASKAGEGSYEQYF. The DNA for the CDR3 is TGTGCCAGCAAGGCGGGAGAGGGGTCCTACGAGCAGTACTTC.

This chain uses TRBV18 with TRBJ2-2; D unclear. The CDR3 spans 18 residues. Looked up from germline, CDR1 is KGHSH and CDR2 is LQKENI. V lost 6 bases, J lost 0 bases, and 20 bases lay in between. CDR3 sequence (DNA): TGTGCCAGCTCGCTTGTCAGGTCTATCAGAGCGAACACCGGGGAGCTGTTTTTT. Translating it yields CASSLVRSIRANTGELFF.

The rearrangement joins TRBV18 to TRBJ2-2; D is undetermined. This CDR3 is 16 amino acids long. V lost 2 bases and J lost 6, with 16 bases in between. Germline V gene data show CDR1 as KGHSH and CDR2 as LQKENI. CDR3 loop: CASSPEVAEVSGELFF. In DNA, the CDR3 is TGTGCCAGCTCACCAGAGGTGGCCGAGGTGTCCGGGGAGCTGTTTTTT.